This is a list of T cell receptor beta chains from one sample in a study of blood T cell repertoires in COVID-19. Data came from immunoSEQ multiplex PCR; TCRdb stores just in-frame clones and leaves some out. The data contain approximately 270,000 clones, approximately 83% of them singletons. The specimen was PBMCs or T cells enriched from blood (not recorded which). Receptors originate from a woman aged 45-59 years who had recovered from COVID-19. Both conserved end residues are part of each CDR3. A D gene is named only where the DNA matches it firmly. Only part of the rows carry a size: once, few, many, or a class if the clone is expanded.

size: NA; V: TRBV6-5; D: TRBD1; J: TRBJ2-1; DNA: TGTGCCAGCAGGTTGACAGGGGGCGACTACAATGAGCAGTTCTTC; CDR3: CASRLTGGDYNEQFF
size: once; V: TRBV20-1; D: NA; J: TRBJ2-5; DNA: TGCAGTGCTAGAGCGGAGACCCAGTACTTC; CDR3: CSARAETQYF
size: NA; V: TRBV6-6; D: NA; J: TRBJ1-5; DNA: TGTGCCAGCAGTTCGAAACTTACGGGTGTGCCCCAGCATTTT; CDR3: CASSSKLTGVPQHF
size: NA; V: TRBV27; D: TRBD2; J: TRBJ2-3; DNA: TGTGCCAGCAGTTTATTGGGCGGGAGGCGCGCAGATACGCAGTATTTT; CDR3: CASSLLGGRRADTQYF
size: once; V: TRBV5-1; D: TRBD1; J: TRBJ2-1; DNA: TGCGCCAGCAGCTCCTCGGACAGGGGCAATGAGCAGTTCTTC; CDR3: CASSSSDRGNEQFF
size: NA; V: TRBV28; D: NA; J: TRBJ2-2; DNA: TGTGCCAGCAGTAGACTCTCGGCACAGGTCGGGGAGCTGTTTTTT; CDR3: CASSRLSAQVGELFF
size: NA; V: TRBV7-9; D: NA; J: TRBJ2-7; DNA: TGTGCCAGCAGCTTAGAGAGCTACGAGCAGTACTTC; CDR3: CASSLESYEQYF
size: NA; V: TRBV5-1; D: NA; J: TRBJ1-2; DNA: TGCGCCAGCAGCGCCACAACACAGAACTATGGCTACACCTTC; CDR3: CASSATTQNYGYTF
size: NA; V: TRBV6-5; D: TRBD1; J: TRBJ1-4; DNA: TGTGCCAGCAGTTCCAACAGGGGGCTAGTGGAAAAACTGTTTTTT; CDR3: CASSSNRGLVEKLFF
size: NA; V: TRBV15; D: TRBD1; J: TRBJ1-4; DNA: TGTGCCACCAGCATAACTGGACAGGGTGCGGAAAAACTGTTTTTT; CDR3: CATSITGQGAEKLFF
size: NA; V: TRBV5-1; D: TRBD2; J: TRBJ2-2; DNA: TGCGCCAGCAGCTTCGTGGGAGGGGAAACCGGGGAGCTGTTTTTT; CDR3: CASSFVGGETGELFF
size: NA; V: TRBV6-4; D: NA; J: TRBJ2-2; DNA: TGTGCCAGGTTCTTAACAGGATCGAACACCGGGGAGCTGTTTTTT; CDR3: CARFLTGSNTGELFF
size: NA; V: TRBV5-1; D: TRBD2; J: TRBJ2-7; DNA: TGCGCCAGCAGCATCTTAGCGGGAGACCCCGAGCAGTACTTC; CDR3: CASSILAGDPEQYF
size: NA; V: TRBV5-4; D: TRBD1; J: TRBJ2-1; DNA: TGTGCCAGCAACTTGGACAGGGCCCACAATGAGCAGTTCTTC; CDR3: CASNLDRAHNEQFF
size: NA; V: TRBV13; D: TRBD2; J: TRBJ2-1; DNA: TGTGCCAGCAGCTTAGCGGGAGGACCCTTAAGCTCCTACAATGAGCAGTTCTTC; CDR3: CASSLAGGPLSSYNEQFF
size: NA; V: TRBV2; D: NA; J: TRBJ2-5; DNA: TGTGCCAGCAGTCGATCTAGCGTTCAAGAGACCCAGTACTTC; CDR3: CASSRSSVQETQYF
size: NA; V: TRBV6-5; D: TRBD1; J: TRBJ1-6; DNA: TGTGCCAGCAGTTACTGGAACAGGGGGGGAAATTCACCCCTCCACTTT; CDR3: CASSYWNRGGNSPLHF
size: few; V: TRBV7-9; D: TRBD1; J: TRBJ2-7; DNA: TGTGCCAGCATCAGACAGGGGGCCAACGAGCAGTACTTC; CDR3: CASIRQGANEQYF
size: NA; V: TRBV2; D: NA; J: TRBJ1-5; DNA: TGTGCCAGCAGTGAAGGGGCAGGGAATCAGCCCCAGCATTTT; CDR3: CASSEGAGNQPQHF
size: NA; V: TRBV27; D: TRBD1; J: TRBJ1-2; DNA: TGTGCCAGCAGCCGGGACAGGGTCGCGTTTGGCTACACCTTC; CDR3: CASSRDRVAFGYTF
size: NA; V: TRBV2; D: TRBD1; J: TRBJ1-5; DNA: TGTGCCAGCAGTCCGGGACAGAATCAGCCCCAGCATTTT; CDR3: CASSPGQNQPQHF
size: NA; V: TRBV11-2; D: NA; J: TRBJ1-1; DNA: TGTGCCAGCAGCTTATATCCCATCGGCACTGAAGCTTTCTTT; CDR3: CASSLYPIGTEAFF
size: NA; V: TRBV15; D: NA; J: TRBJ1-4; DNA: TGTGCCACCAGCATCCCCGACAGGATTAATGAAAAACTGTTTTTT; CDR3: CATSIPDRINEKLFF
size: NA; V: TRBV9; D: NA; J: TRBJ2-7; DNA: TGTGCCAGCAGCTCTAGTGGGGGGGCATACGAGCAGTACTTC; CDR3: CASSSSGGAYEQYF
size: NA; V: TRBV20-1; D: NA; J: TRBJ1-5; DNA: TGCAGTGCTAGCAGGCCGCCCCAGCATTTT; CDR3: CSASRPPQHF
size: NA; V: TRBV5-4; D: NA; J: TRBJ2-6; DNA: TGTGCCAGCAGCTTGGGAGGATCTGGGGCCAACGTCCTGACTTTC; CDR3: CASSLGGSGANVLTF
size: NA; V: TRBV11-2; D: NA; J: TRBJ2-7; DNA: TGTGCCAGCAGCTTAGAAGGGGCAGGGGTGTACGAGCAGTACTTC; CDR3: CASSLEGAGVYEQYF
size: NA; V: TRBV15; D: TRBD1; J: TRBJ2-5; DNA: TGTGCCACCAGCTTTGGGGACAGGGCGAAACAAGAGACCCAGTACTTC; CDR3: CATSFGDRAKQETQYF
size: NA; V: TRBV6-5; D: NA; J: TRBJ2-5; DNA: TGTGCCAGCAGCATTTCCGGGGTCCAAGAGACCCAGTACTTC; CDR3: CASSISGVQETQYF
size: few; V: TRBV20-1; D: TRBD2; J: TRBJ2-5; DNA: TGCAGCAGACTAGCGGGAGAGACCCAGTACTTC; CDR3: CSRLAGETQYF
size: NA; V: TRBV2; D: TRBD1; J: TRBJ2-7; DNA: TGTGCCAGCAGTCAGGGGGCTCTTTTAAACGAGCAGTACTTC; CDR3: CASSQGALLNEQYF
size: NA; V: TRBV10-2; D: NA; J: TRBJ1-1; DNA: TGCGCCAGCGCGGGGGCCTCGAACACTGAAGCTTTCTTT; CDR3: CASAGASNTEAFF
size: NA; V: TRBV5-1; D: TRBD2; J: TRBJ2-1; DNA: TGCGCCAGCAGCCCAGGACTAGCGGGAGTATCTGAGCAGTTCTTC; CDR3: CASSPGLAGVSEQFF
size: NA; V: TRBV6-2/TRBV6-3; D: NA; J: TRBJ2-7; DNA: TGTGCCAGCAGTGATCCAGGGGGGCAAGGCTCCTACGAGCAGTACTTC; CDR3: CASSDPGGQGSYEQYF
size: NA; V: TRBV5-4; D: TRBD2; J: TRBJ2-1; DNA: TGTGCCAGCAGCCCGACTTGGGGATGGACTAGCCCACTCAACAATGAGCAGTTCTTC; CDR3: CASSPTWGWTSPLNNEQFF
size: NA; V: TRBV20-1; D: NA; J: TRBJ2-7; DNA: TGCAGTGCTAGGACAGGATCCGAGCAGTACTTC; CDR3: CSARTGSEQYF
size: NA; V: TRBV7-3; D: NA; J: TRBJ1-2; DNA: TGTGCCAGCAGCTTAAAAGGGGATGAACGCTATGGCTACACCTTC; CDR3: CASSLKGDERYGYTF
size: once; V: TRBV7-9; D: TRBD1; J: TRBJ1-6; DNA: TGTGCCAGCAGCTCTGGACAGAGGGGGCCGGCTTCACCCCTCCACTTT; CDR3: CASSSGQRGPASPLHF
size: NA; V: TRBV25-1; D: NA; J: TRBJ2-7; DNA: TGTGCCAGCAGCCCCGGTGGAGGCTCCTACGAGCAGTACTTC; CDR3: CASSPGGGSYEQYF
size: NA; V: TRBV19; D: TRBD2; J: TRBJ2-7; DNA: TGTGCCAGTAGTTCCCTCGGGTCTAGCGGGCCCATGGAGCAGTACTTC; CDR3: CASSSLGSSGPMEQYF
size: NA; V: TRBV6-6; D: TRBD2; J: TRBJ2-5; DNA: TGTGCCAGCAGCAGCGGGATCCAAGAGACCCAGTACTTC; CDR3: CASSSGIQETQYF